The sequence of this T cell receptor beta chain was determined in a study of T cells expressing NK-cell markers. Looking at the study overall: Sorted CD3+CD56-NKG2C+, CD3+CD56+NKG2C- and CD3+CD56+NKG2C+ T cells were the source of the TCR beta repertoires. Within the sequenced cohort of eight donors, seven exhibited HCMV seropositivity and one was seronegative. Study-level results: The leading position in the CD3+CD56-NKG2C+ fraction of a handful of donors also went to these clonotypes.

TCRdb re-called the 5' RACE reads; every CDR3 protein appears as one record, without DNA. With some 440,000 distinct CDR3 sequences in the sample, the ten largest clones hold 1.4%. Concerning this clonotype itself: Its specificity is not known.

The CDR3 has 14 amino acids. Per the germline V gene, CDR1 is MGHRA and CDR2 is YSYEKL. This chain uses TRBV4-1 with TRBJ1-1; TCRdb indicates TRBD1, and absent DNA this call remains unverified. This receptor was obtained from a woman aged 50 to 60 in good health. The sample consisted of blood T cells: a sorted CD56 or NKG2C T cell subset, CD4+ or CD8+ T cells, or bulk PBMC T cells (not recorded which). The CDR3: CASSQPTMGVEAFF.